This is a list of T cell receptor beta chains from one sample in a study of PD-L1 blockade in urothelial cancer. The assay was immunoSEQ multiplex PCR, and TCRdb's table has in-frame clones only and misses some. The table has some 63,000 clones, 80% to 90% seen once. This material consisted of PBMCs, taken around atezolizumab (anti-PD-L1) treatment. These receptors all come from a man aged 70-80 years with urothelial cancer. Each CDR3 is given with its conserved first and last residue. The order of the fields is V gene, D gene, clone size, J gene, CDR3 protein, CDR3 DNA. D genes are given only for firm matches. Size is stated for part of the rows, as once, few or many counts, or as a class when the clone is expanded.

>TRBV7-7|NA|NA|TRBJ1-2
CASSPTLDGRNGYTF
TGTGCCAGCAGCCCGACCCTGGACGGGAGAAATGGCTACACCTTC
>TRBV11-1|NA|NA|TRBJ2-1
CASSLDFSTYNEQFF
TGTGCCAGCAGCCTGGACTTCTCCACCTACAATGAGCAGTTCTTC
>TRBV10-3|TRBD1|once|TRBJ2-1
CAISEPGQGAYNEQFF
TGTGCCATCAGTGAGCCGGGACAGGGGGCTTACAATGAGCAGTTCTTC
>TRBV15|NA|few|TRBJ1-3
CATSTRNRAASGNTIYF
TGTGCCACCAGCACCAGGAACAGGGCAGCCTCTGGAAACACCATATATTTT
>TRBV5-1|TRBD2|NA|TRBJ2-7
CASSLGASGRRGEQYF
TGCGCCAGCAGCCTGGGGGCTAGCGGGAGAAGAGGGGAGCAGTACTTC
>TRBV9|TRBD2|NA|TRBJ2-5
CASSSGLAGVETQYF
TGTGCCAGCAGCTCTGGACTAGCGGGAGTAGAGACCCAGTACTTC
>TRBV5-4|TRBD1|NA|TRBJ2-3
CASSLTGGDTQYF
TGTGCCAGCAGTTTAACAGGGGGAGATACGCAGTATTTT
>TRBV27|TRBD1|NA|TRBJ1-1
CASKTGTGTPEAFF
TGTGCCAGCAAGACCGGGACAGGGACTCCTGAAGCTTTCTTT
>TRBV7-3|NA|NA|TRBJ2-1
CASSFGQGNEQFF
NA
>TRBV11-2|NA|NA|TRBJ1-1
CASSFKNTEAFF
TGTGCCAGCAGCTTCAAGAACACTGAAGCTTTCTTT
>TRBV5-5|NA|NA|TRBJ2-6
CASSVQGDASGANVLTF
TGTGCCAGCAGCGTACAGGGAGATGCTTCTGGGGCCAACGTCCTGACTTTC
>TRBV6-5|NA|NA|TRBJ1-2
CASSEGDYGYTF
TGTGCCAGCAGCGAGGGGGACTATGGCTACACCTTC
>TRBV15|NA|NA|TRBJ2-3
CATSRPGVLDTDTQYF
TGTGCCACCAGCAGACCCGGGGTTCTCGACACAGATACGCAGTATTTT
>TRBV5-4|TRBD1|NA|TRBJ2-7
CASSRQGVDSYEQYF
TGTGCCAGCAGCCGACAGGGGGTAGACTCCTACGAGCAGTACTTC
>TRBV27|NA|once|TRBJ2-5
CASSLSGQGFQETQYF
TGTGCCAGCAGTTTATCGGGCCAGGGCTTCCAAGAGACCCAGTACTTC
>TRBV30|NA|few|TRBJ1-3
CAWIEGSGNTIYF
TGTGCCTGGATAGAGGGAAGTGGAAACACCATATATTTT
>TRBV14|NA|NA|TRBJ1-1
CASSQGTVNTEAFF
TGTGCCAGCAGCCAAGGGACAGTGAACACTGAAGCTTTCTTT
>TRBV7-2|TRBD2|NA|TRBJ2-1
CASSSEEGGRVSSYNEQFF
TGTGCCAGCAGCTCAGAAGAGGGCGGGAGGGTGAGCTCCTACAATGAGCAGTTCTTC
>TRBV19|TRBD1|NA|TRBJ1-3
CASRTGGNTIYF
TGTGCCAGCCGGACAGGAGGAAACACCATATATTTT
>TRBV5-1|TRBD1|NA|TRBJ2-6
CASSARDSSGANVLTF
TGCGCCAGCAGCGCCCGGGACAGCTCTGGGGCCAACGTCCTGACTTTC
>TRBV18|NA|NA|TRBJ1-3
CASSPPEGNSGNTIYF
TGTGCCAGCTCACCACCGGAGGGAAATTCTGGAAACACCATATATTTT
>TRBV7-2|TRBD1|NA|TRBJ1-1
CASSLEAGGNTEAFF
TGTGCCAGCAGCTTAGAGGCAGGGGGGAACACTGAAGCTTTCTTT
>TRBV5-1|TRBD1|NA|TRBJ1-3
CASSLGLGGQNTIYF
TGCGCCAGCAGCTTGGGTCTAGGGGGCCAAAACACCATATATTTT
>TRBV9|NA|NA|TRBJ1-6
CASSVGGNNSPLHF
TGTGCCAGCAGCGTAGGAGGGAATAATTCACCCCTCCACTTT
>TRBV5-1|TRBD2|NA|TRBJ2-1
CASSAGDYLTREQFF
TGCGCCAGCAGCGCCGGGGACTACCTAACGAGGGAGCAGTTCTTC
>TRBV5-1|TRBD1|few|TRBJ2-7
CASSLGGTGSEQYF
TGCGCCAGCAGCTTAGGGGGGACAGGGAGCGAGCAGTACTTC
>TRBV13|NA|few|TRBJ1-5
CASSLRGQGQPQHF
TGTGCCAGCAGTCTCAGGGGTCAGGGTCAGCCCCAGCATTTT
>TRBV19|TRBD2|NA|TRBJ2-5
CASRMGREAGQETQYF
TGTGCCTCCAGGATGGGCAGGGAAGCGGGGCAAGAGACCCAGTACTTC
>TRBV5-8|NA|few|TRBJ1-1
CASSPVMVITEAFF
TGTGCCAGCAGCCCGGTTATGGTGATCACTGAAGCTTTCTTT